The following is a T cell receptor beta chain sequence with its context. Compared with germline, one end of the junction differs, possibly owing to a read error. Germline CDR1 is SGHRS and CDR2 is YFSETQ. This CDR3 is built from 14 residues. The entry originates in a study of cytomegalovirus exposure and HLA in healthy donors. The PCR used 60 Vbeta and 13 Jbeta primers. The data were produced by immunoSEQ multiplex PCR, yet TCRdb's version contains in-frame clones alone and is incomplete. The sample records fewer than 150,000 clones, 70% to 85% being singletons. J is TRBJ2-6 and V is TRBV5-1; tentative D call: TRBD2 (5 bases). This clonotype was sampled from a man aged 50-60 years in good health and CMV-seropositive. Sequenced: PBMCs. The CDR3 DNA sequence: TGCGCCAGCAGTTGGGAGTATGGGACCAACGTCCTGACTTTC. Amino acid sequence: CASSWEYGTNVLTF.